Described below is a single TCR beta chain sequence and its context. The specificity of this receptor is unknown. The record has no base qualities; no much larger clone is one base away. Instrument used: Illumina NovaSeq 6000. cDNA libraries for TCRalpha and TCRbeta were prepared by 5'RACE using constant-segment primers, with sample barcodes and unique molecular identifiers added. Trizol reagent was used to extract RNA from every sample. Library amplification was performed in two PCR steps, and a second sample barcode and Illumina TruSeq adapters were introduced in the second step. Libraries were sequenced on an Illumina NovaSeq with 2 x 150 bp paired-end reads. The source study handled its data this way. The reads were demultiplexed and collapsed into UMI-guided consensus sequences using migec v1.2.7. Using mixcr v2.1.11, UMI consensuses were aligned to TRA and TRB V and J templates and then assembled into clonotypes. A clonotype was counted as expanded or contracted only when both edgeR and NoisET called the clonotype significant, with the noise models trained on biological replicates. For edgeR calls, the thresholds were a false discovery rate-adjusted p below 0.01 and a log2 fold-change of 1. As an exploratory analysis of dynamics, PCA with hierarchical clustering was applied to max-normalized trajectories of the 1000 most abundant clonotypes. Separately sequenced CD4+ and CD8+ repertoires were used to assign a CD4 or CD8 phenotype to each responding clone. TCRdb reran the public reads through fastp at Q25 and MiXCR, keeping productive beta chains. For every CDR3 protein sequence, its rows merge into one entry that carries the most common genes and DNA. TCRdb's processing, not the authors' own work, is the source of the V and J calls. This sample is represented by under 250,000 distinct CDR3 sequences; 10% of them were singletons. Approximately 3% of the sample goes to the ten largest clones.

Ficoll-Paque density gradient centrifugation was used to isolate PBMCs. CDR1 and CDR2 are drawn from the germline V gene: SGHTA, FQGNSA. From the cysteine up to the phenylalanine, the CDR3 has a length of 14 residues. The DNA shown is the 42-base CDR3, in frame from base 1. Trimming at the junction amounts to 1 base on V and 1 base on J, and the germline ends lie 7 bases apart. This entry belongs to a study of T-cell memory formation after mild COVID-19 (dated by TCRdb to the early 2020s). The study in broad terms: Most TCR sequence clusters were specific to one of the two donors. Longitudinal TCRalpha and TCRbeta repertoire sequencing tracked T-cell clones expanding and contracting after mild COVID-19 in a couple of donors. Two young, previously healthy adult volunteers made up the cohort, one male and one female.

Points the paper makes about the study in general: Balanced CD4/CD8 phenotypes were observed for clones contracting from day 15 to 85, whereas a bias towards CD4+ was observed for a second wave of clones expanding from day 15 to 37. The detection of some responding clones in pre-infection memory suggests that pre-existing cross-reactive memory T cells joined the SARS-CoV-2 response. The study included only a couple of mild cases, and larger cohorts that include severe cases with pre-infection samples were judged to be necessary. Contracting CD4+ clones were found mainly in CM and EM memory subsets, while CD8+ clones were enriched in EMRA. Whether the second-wave clones peaking on day 37 were SARS-CoV-2 specific was not confirmed.

The rearrangement joined TRBV7-2 to TRBJ1-1, and perhaps TRBD1 as D gene, on 6 matching bases. Sequencing used PBMCs or a T cell subset sorted from them (not recorded which). The sequence came from a man aged 18 to 35 who had mild COVID-19 (a few samples of this study predate the infection). The sample titles of this study are shuffled in the database, so cell type and time point are left out; the donor was told from shared clones. The nucleotides read TGTGCCAGCAGCTTAGACAGGGAGAACACTGAAGCTTTCTTT. This codes for CASSLDRENTEAFF. Joined to the reference TRBV7-2 and TRBJ1-1 proteins, this CDR3 gives the full variable domain: GAGVSQSPSNKVTEKGKDVELRCDPISGHTALYWYRQSLGQGLEFLIYFQGNSAPDKSGLPSDRFSAERTGGSVSTLTIQRTQQEDSAVYLCASSLDRENTEAFFGQGTRLTVV.